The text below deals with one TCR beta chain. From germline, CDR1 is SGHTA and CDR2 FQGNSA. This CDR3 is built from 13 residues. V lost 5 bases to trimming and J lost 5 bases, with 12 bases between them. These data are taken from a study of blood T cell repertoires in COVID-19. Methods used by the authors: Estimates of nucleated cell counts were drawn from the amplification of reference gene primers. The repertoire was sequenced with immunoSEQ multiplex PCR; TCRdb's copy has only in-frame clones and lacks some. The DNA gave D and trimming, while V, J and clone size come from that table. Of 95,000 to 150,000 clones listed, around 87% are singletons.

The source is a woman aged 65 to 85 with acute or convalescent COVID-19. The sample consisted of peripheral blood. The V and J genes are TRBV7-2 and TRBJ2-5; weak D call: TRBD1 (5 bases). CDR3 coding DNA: TGTGCCAGCAGCCCTGGGGCTCGGGAGACCCAGTACTTC. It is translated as CASSPGARETQYF.